This paragraph reports one T cell receptor (beta chain). The target of this receptor is not known. There are no base qualities to consult, and no much larger clone falls within one base. Other DNA sequences within the sample encode an identical CDR3. This entry comes from a study of shared clonotypes between healthy human individuals (dated by TCRdb to about 2020). About the full investigation: The cohort included a few men and two women between 18 and 49 years of age. For each donor, CD4 naive and CD4 memory were each run on three plates, CD8 naive on two plates, and CD8 memory on one plate. To estimate repertoire size and how much clonotypes are shared between individuals, the study performed deep sequencing of blood TCR repertoires from about five healthy adults. Libraries were prepared and TCR repertoires were sequenced by different laboratories using diverse techniques, in order to increase sequencing depth and limit assay-specific biases. Each donor's leukapheresis produced roughly between roughly 0.9 and 8.9 billion PBMCs.

The donors were healthy, HIV-negative adults who had no recently reported acute infections or vaccinations. Only Caucasian adults living in Nashville, Tennessee, USA were represented among the donors. CD4+ T cells were enriched by magnetic negative selection, after which naive cells were positively selected on CD45RA and the negative fraction was taken as the memory subset. After blood collection by leukapheresis, PBMCs were isolated using Ficoll-Histopaque density gradient centrifugation and then cryopreserved in the vapor phase of liquid nitrogen. Purity and quantity of every magnetically sorted T cell population were checked by analytical flow cytometry. From each sorted fraction, genomic DNA was isolated and quantified by UV absorbance on a Nanodrop 2000c. TCR CDR3 regions were amplified from genomic DNA by multiplex PCR using the deep immunoSEQ assay. For each cell subset, the extracted genomic DNA was distributed evenly across all wells of several immunoSEQ 96-well plates, and each plate served as one replicate. For sorted subsets, 200 ng of genomic DNA, equivalent to around 30,000 T cell genomes, went into each replicate PCR. The purified libraries were quantified using a Qubit 3.0 fluorometer, sized with a Bioanalyzer 2100, and then quantified again using the KAPA Library Quantification kit. Every immunoSEQ 96-well plate was sequenced on a dedicated single-read 150-cycle Illumina NextSeq 550 flow cell. The authors' analysis ran thus. Because the immunoSEQ output held only junctional sequences and lacked quality scores, the filtering could not match the filtering applied to full-length reads. To assign V/J genes and CDR3, sequences were annotated using PyIR, a Python wrapper for IgBLAST v1.9, with IMGT germline references. Reads with weak V/J assignments (E-value above 1e-6), missing CDR3, stop codons, out-of-frame junctions, or ambiguous translated residues were removed. V3J clonotypes were defined by identical inferred V gene, J gene, and CDR3 amino acid sequence. The percentage overlap between two repertoires was calculated by dividing the number of shared unique clonotypes by the size of the smaller repertoire. Richness of each repertoire was evaluated using RTK rarefaction, the Chao1 estimator, and Recon v2.1 estimates of unobserved clonotypes. Generation probabilities for all TCRbeta clonotypes obtained by the gDNA method from a handful of donors were computed using OLGA. TCRdb obtained this table from immuneACCESS and retained in-frame rearrangements with V and J assigned. These tables miss some clones; where compared with another copy, unresolved V genes account for less than half of the shortfall, and the remainder is unexplained. That table is the source of V, J and clone size, and D and trimming were worked out from the DNA. For this sample the table gives some 1.4 million clones, of which around 95% were detected only once. Roughly 1.2% of the sample rests with the top ten.

The germline V gene sets CDR1 to SGDLS and CDR2 to YYNGEE. From the cysteine up to the phenylalanine, the CDR3 has a length of 15 residues. The entry retains the CDR3 DNA only, 45 bases that are in frame from base 1. V lost 0 bases and J lost 0 bases; the stretch between them is 7 bases long. General findings and caveats noted by the study authors: Naive subsets generally had larger estimated clonotype richness than memory subsets did. Based on pairwise subsampling, the degree of clonotype sharing among donors was expected to be affected by sequencing depth. Rarefaction of sorted-subset datasets indicated incomplete sequencing despite the large sequencing depth. Across several donors, about 5.2% of naive CD4, roughly 3.4% of naive CD8, 2% to 2.5% of memory CD4, and over 0.35% of memory CD8 clonotypes were shared. Because the study included a small number of donors, the genetic and exposure-history diversity represented was limited. Sampling was limited to blood, and TCR repertoires in tissue likely differ from TCR repertoires in blood. Compared with non-shared clonotypes, the clonotypes found in all four sorted-subset donors had higher generation probabilities.

This receptor was obtained from a man aged 30 to 39 in good health. The sequence joins TRBV9 to TRBJ1-3, with an unclear D gene assignment. Source material: naive CD4+ T cells sorted from blood. The sample's cell subset or site label, decoded: CD45RA+ positively selected. The nucleotide sequence reads TGTGCCAGCAGCGTAGGGCGGAGCTCTGGAAACACCATATATTTT. It encodes CASSVGRSSGNTIYF.